This TCR beta chain was recovered during a study of radiotherapy plus CTLA-4 blockade in lung cancer. The table came from immunoSEQ multiplex PCR; TCRdb's copy has only in-frame clones and leaves some out. The sample holds 75,000 to 95,000 clones, about two thirds seen once. This CDR3 comprises 15 residues. Germline-derived CDR1 and CDR2 are SGHRS and YFSETQ. With 0 bases clipped from V and 3 bases from J, the junction kept 4 bases outside the gene matches. Sequenced here: peripheral blood, sampled from a patient treated with radiotherapy plus ipilimumab. This receptor was obtained from a human donor with non-small cell lung cancer that progressed on radiotherapy plus ipilimumab. The chain is built from TRBV5-1 and TRBJ2-7; the match to TRBD1 covers 9 bases. This chain's CDR3 is CASSLGTGVHYEQYF. CDR3 sequence (DNA): TGCGCCAGCAGCTTGGGGACAGGGGTCCACTACGAGCAGTACTTC. Full variable domain (outside the CDR3, taken from reference TRBV5-1 and TRBJ2-7): KAGVTQTPRYLIKTRGQQVTLSCSPISGHRSVSWYQQTPGQGLQFLFEYFSETQRNKGNFPGRFSGRQFSNSRSEMNVSTLELGDSALYLCASSLGTGVHYEQYFGPGTRLTVT.